This TCR beta chain was captured in a study of STAT5B mutations in CD4+ large granular lymphocyte leukemia. Points on this clone: The antigen is undetermined.

Profiling relied on immunoSEQ multiplex PCR, and the TCRdb table lists in-frame clones only, not all of them. In the table there are about 31,000 clones, roughly 70% of which are singletons. Study-level points and caveats: Without HLA matching, higher CD4+ than CD8+ T-LGLL clonality could reflect small sample size. 8/27 top patient clones versus 2/35 control clones were TRBV06-family.

Trimming removed 5 bases from V and 1 base from J, with 15 bases in between. This CDR3 is built from 15 residues. Germline loops: CDR1 SGHNT, CDR2 YENEEA. This clonotype was sampled from a human donor in good health. The rearrangement uses TRBV11-3 and TRBJ2-7; weak D call: TRBD1 (6 bases). Sequenced: CD4+ T cells from blood buffy coats. The CDR3 sequence: CASSPEITGSYEQYF. The CDR3 DNA sequence: TGTGCCAGCAGCCCCGAGATAACAGGGTCCTACGAGCAGTACTTC.